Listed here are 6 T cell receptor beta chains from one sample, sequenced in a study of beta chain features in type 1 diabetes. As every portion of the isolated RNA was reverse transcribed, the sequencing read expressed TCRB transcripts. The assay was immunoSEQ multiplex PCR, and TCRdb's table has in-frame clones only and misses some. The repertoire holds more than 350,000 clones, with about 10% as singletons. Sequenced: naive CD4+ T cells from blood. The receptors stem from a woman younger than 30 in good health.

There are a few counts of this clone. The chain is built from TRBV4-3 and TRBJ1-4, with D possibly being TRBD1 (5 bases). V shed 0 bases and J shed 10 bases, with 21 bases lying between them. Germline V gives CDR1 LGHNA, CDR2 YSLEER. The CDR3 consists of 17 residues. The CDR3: CASSQDWGNGKEGKLFF. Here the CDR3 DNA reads TGCGCCAGCAGCCAAGATTGGGGGAATGGGAAGGAAGGAAAACTGTTTTTT.

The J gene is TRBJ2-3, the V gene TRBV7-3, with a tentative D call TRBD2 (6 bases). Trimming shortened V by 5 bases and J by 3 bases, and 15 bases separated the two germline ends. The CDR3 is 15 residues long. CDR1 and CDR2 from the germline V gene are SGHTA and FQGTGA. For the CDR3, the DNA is TGTGCCAGCAGCCCTAGGCAGGGAGGAACAGATACGCAGTATTTT. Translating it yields CASSPRQGGTDTQYF.

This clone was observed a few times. The CDR3 loop is CATSRETGNYGYTF. The CDR3 coding sequence is TGTGCCACCAGCAGAGAGACGGGGAACTATGGCTACACCTTC. The chain combines TRBV15 with TRBJ1-2, with no clear D. V shed 0 bases and J shed 2 bases, with 7 bases lying between them. CDR3 length: 14 residues. Germline lookup yields CDR1 LNHNV and CDR2 YYDKDF (reference sequence).

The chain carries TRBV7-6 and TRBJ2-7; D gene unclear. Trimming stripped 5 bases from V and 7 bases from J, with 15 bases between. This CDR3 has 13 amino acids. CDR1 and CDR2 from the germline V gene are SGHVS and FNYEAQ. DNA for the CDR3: TGTGCCAGCAGCCCCTTAACGGCTGGGGAGCAGTACTTC. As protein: CASSPLTAGEQYF. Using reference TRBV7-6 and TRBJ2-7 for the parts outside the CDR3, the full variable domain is GAGVSQSPRYKVTKRGQDVALRCDPISGHVSLYWYRQALGQGPEFLTYFNYEAQQDKSGLPNDRFSAERPEGSISTLTIQRTEQRDSAMYRCASSPLTAGEQYFGPGTRLTVT.

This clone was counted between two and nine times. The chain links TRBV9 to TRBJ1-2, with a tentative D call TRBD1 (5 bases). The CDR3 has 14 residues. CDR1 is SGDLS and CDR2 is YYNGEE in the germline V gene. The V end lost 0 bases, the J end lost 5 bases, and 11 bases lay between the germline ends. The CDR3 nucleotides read TGTGCCAGCAGCGTAGTAGGGGAAGAGTATGGCTACACCTTC. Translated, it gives CASSVVGEEYGYTF.

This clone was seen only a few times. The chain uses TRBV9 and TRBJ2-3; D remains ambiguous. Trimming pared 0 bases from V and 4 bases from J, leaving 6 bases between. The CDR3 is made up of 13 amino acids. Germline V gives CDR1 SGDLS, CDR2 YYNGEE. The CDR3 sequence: CASSVDPSDTQYF. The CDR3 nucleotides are TGTGCCAGCAGCGTAGACCCCTCAGATACGCAGTATTTT.